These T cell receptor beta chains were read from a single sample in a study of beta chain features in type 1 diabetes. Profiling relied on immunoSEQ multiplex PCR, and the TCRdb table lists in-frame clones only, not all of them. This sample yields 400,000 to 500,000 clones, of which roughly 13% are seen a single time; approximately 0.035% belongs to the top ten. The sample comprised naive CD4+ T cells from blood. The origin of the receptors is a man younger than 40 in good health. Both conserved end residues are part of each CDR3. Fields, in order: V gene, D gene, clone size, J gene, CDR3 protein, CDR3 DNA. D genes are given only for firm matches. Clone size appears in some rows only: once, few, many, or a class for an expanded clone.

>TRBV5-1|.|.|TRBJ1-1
CASSSVGYGTEAFF
TGCGCCAGCAGCTCCGTCGGATATGGGACTGAAGCTTTCTTT
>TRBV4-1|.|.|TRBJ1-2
CASSQEDTGTLRYTF
TGCGCCAGCAGCCAAGAGGACACGGGGACCCTGCGCTACACCTTC
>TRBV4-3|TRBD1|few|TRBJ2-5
CASSQLGQGETQYF
TGCGCCAGCAGCCAATTAGGACAGGGAGAGACCCAGTACTTC
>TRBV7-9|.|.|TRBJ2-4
CASSMASIADIQYF
TGTGCCAGCAGCATGGCTAGCATAGCAGACATTCAGTACTTC
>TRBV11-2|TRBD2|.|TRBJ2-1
CASSLEAGPIYNEQFF
TGTGCCAGCAGCTTAGAAGCGGGACCTATCTACAATGAGCAGTTCTTC
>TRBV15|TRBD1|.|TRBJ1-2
CATSRGTVLNYGYTF
TGTGCCACCAGCCGCGGGACAGTACTTAACTATGGCTACACCTTC
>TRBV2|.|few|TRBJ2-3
CASSEGVLGNTQYF
TGTGCCAGCAGTGAGGGCGTCCTGGGGAATACGCAGTATTTT
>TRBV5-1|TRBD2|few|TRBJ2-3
CASSPLAGGGEDTQYF
TGCGCCAGCAGCCCTCTAGCGGGAGGGGGTGAAGATACGCAGTATTTT
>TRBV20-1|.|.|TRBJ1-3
CSATRDDTIYF
TGCAGTGCTACAAGGGACGACACCATATATTTT
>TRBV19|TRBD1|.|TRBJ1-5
CASSIGQVTYSNQPQHF
TGTGCCAGTAGTATCGGACAGGTCACCTATAGCAATCAGCCCCAGCATTTT
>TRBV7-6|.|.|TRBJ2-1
CASSWIGDNEQFF
TGTGCCAGCAGCTGGATCGGGGACAATGAGCAGTTCTTC
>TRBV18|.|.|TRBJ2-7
CASSPNSSYEQYF
TGTGCCAGCTCACCAAACAGTTCCTACGAGCAGTACTTC
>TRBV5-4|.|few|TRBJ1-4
CASSIRTGANEKLFF
TGTGCCAGCAGCATACGGACCGGAGCTAATGAAAAACTGTTTTTT
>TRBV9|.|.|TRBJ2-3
CASSVDSGRSTDTQYF
TGTGCCAGCAGCGTAGATAGCGGCAGGAGCACAGATACGCAGTATTTT
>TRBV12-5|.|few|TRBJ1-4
CASGHQAGAEKLFF
TGTGCTAGTGGCCACCAAGCCGGGGCGGAAAAACTGTTTTTT
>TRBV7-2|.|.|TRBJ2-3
CASSLVGGDSTDTQYF
TGTGCCAGCAGCTTAGTAGGCGGGGACAGCACAGATACGCAGTATTTT
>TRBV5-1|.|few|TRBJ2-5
CASSPGPGETQYF
TGCGCCAGCAGCCCCGGGCCCGGAGAGACCCAGTACTTC